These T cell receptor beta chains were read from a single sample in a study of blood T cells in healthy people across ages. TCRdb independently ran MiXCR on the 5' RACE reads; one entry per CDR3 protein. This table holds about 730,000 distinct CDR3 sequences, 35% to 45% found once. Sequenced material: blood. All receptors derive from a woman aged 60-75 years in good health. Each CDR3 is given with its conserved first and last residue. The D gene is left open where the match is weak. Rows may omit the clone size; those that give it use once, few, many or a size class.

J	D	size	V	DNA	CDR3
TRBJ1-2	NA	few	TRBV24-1	TGTGCCACCAGTGATTACTCCGGCGGAGACGGCTACACCTTC	CATSDYSGGDGYTF
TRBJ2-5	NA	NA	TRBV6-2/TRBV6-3	TGTGCCAGCAGTTACAGTGGAATGGTAGAAGAGACCCAGTACTTC	CASSYSGMVEETQYF
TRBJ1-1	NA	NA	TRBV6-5	TGTGCCAGCAGTTCCCAGACAGGAGGGGACACTGGAGCTTTCTTT	CASSSQTGGDTGAFF
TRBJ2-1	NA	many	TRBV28	TGTGCCAGCGAAAGGTATTACAATGAGCAGTTCTTC	CASERYYNEQFF
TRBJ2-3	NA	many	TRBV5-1	TGCGCCAGCACCTCTATTGGGAGGGATACGCAGTATTTT	CASTSIGRDTQYF
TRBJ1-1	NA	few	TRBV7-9	TGTGCCAGCAGCTTGACACGGGACACTGAAGCTTTCTTT	CASSLTRDTEAFF
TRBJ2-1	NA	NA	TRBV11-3	TGTGCCAGCAGCTTAGGGGACGCCGCAAATGAGCAGTTCTTC	CASSLGDAANEQFF
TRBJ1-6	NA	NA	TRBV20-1	TGCAGTGCTAAGGGACGGAGCTCCTATAATTCACCCCTCCACTTT	CSAKGRSSYNSPLHF
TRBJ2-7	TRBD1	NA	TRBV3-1	TGTGCCAGCAGCCAAGATGCAGGGGGTTTAACCTACGAGCAGTACTTC	CASSQDAGGLTYEQYF
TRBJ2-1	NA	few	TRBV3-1	TGTGCCAGCAGCCAAGTTGGGGGGGGGGCAGTAAATGAGCAGTTCTTC	CASSQVGGGAVNEQFF
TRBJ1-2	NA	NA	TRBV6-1	TGTGCCAGCAGTGAAACACGGGGGTATGGCTACACCTTC	CASSETRGYGYTF
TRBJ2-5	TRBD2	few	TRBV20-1	TGCAGTCTAACGGGAGGGTGGGAGACCCAGTACTTT	CSLTGGWETQYF
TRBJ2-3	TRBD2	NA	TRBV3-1	TGTGCCAGCAGCCCGGGACTAGCGGGAATACAAACTAGCACAGATACGCAGTATTTT	CASSPGLAGIQTSTDTQYF
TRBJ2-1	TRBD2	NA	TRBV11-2	TGTGCCAGCAGGGCTCTAGCGGGGGTTGGGAATGAGCAGTTCTTC	CASRALAGVGNEQFF
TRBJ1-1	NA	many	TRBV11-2	TGTGCCAGCAGCTTAGAGGCGGGGCTCGGAGCTTTCTTT	CASSLEAGLGAFF